The entry below describes one TCR beta chain. Antigen: not known. The CDR3 is 17 residues long. CDR1 and CDR2 from the germline V gene are SGHTA and FQGNSA. The ends were cut back, 1 base at V and 0 bases at J, with 10 bases in the middle. The data originate from a study of cytomegalovirus exposure and HLA in healthy donors. Across the study: From donors who were HLA-typed, an early data release held 80 million to 95 million unique TCRs.

Donors had nominal health at sampling but likely had unrecorded immune exposures. Findings and limits, study-wide: Associated with cytomegalovirus, according to the listing, were 150 to 200 TCR beta chains. DRB1 showed the most TCR associations and HLA-C the fewest in a later analysis, as rates varied by HLA locus.

This PCR relied on a set of 60 Vbeta primers and 13 Jbeta primers. TCRdb's table, derived via immunoSEQ multiplex PCR, lists solely in-frame clones and lacks some. The table includes 180,000 or so clones, about four fifths detected once. The sequenced sample was PBMCs. The clonotype originates from a female donor in good health and CMV-seronegative. The chain recombines TRBV7-2 with TRBJ2-6; D might be TRBD2 (6 bases). For the CDR3, the DNA is TGTGCCAGCAGCTTAGGGCAGGGAGGCTCTGGGGCCAACGTCCTGACTTTC. Its protein is CASSLGQGGSGANVLTF.